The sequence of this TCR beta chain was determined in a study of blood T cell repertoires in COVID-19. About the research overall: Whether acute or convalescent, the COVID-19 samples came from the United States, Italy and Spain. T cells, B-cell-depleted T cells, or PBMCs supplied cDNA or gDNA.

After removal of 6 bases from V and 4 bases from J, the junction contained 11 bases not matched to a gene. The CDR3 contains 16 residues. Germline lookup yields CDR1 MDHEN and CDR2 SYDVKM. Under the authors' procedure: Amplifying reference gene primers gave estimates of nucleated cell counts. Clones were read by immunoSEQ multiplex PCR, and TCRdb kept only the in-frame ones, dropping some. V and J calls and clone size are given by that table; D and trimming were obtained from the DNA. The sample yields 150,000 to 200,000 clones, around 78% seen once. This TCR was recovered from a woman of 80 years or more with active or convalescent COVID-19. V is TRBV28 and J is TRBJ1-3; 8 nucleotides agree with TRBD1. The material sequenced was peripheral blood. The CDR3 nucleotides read TGTGCCAGCAGACCTACCGGGACAGGATTCGGAAACACCATATATTTT. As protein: CASRPTGTGFGNTIYF. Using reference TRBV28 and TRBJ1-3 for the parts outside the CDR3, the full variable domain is DVKVTQSSRYLVKRTGEKVFLECVQDMDHENMFWYRQDPGLGLRLIYFSYDVKMKEKGDIPEGYSVSREKKERFSLILESASTNQTSMYLCASRPTGTGFGNTIYFGEGSWLTVV.